This T cell receptor (beta chain) was retrieved from a study of response to subunit inactivated influenza vaccine. The CDR3 sequence is 14 residues long. The V end was cut by 5 bases, the J end by 9 bases, with 17 bases between. Looked up from germline, CDR1 is SQVTM and CDR2 is ANQGSEA. This clonotype has more than one count but fewer than ten. One entry per CDR3 protein results from TCRdb running MiXCR on the RT-PCR reads. Of 290,000 or so distinct CDR3 sequences in the sample, about 20% were seen once. This receptor was identified in a man between 50 and 75 years old who received an inactivated influenza vaccine. This material consisted of PBMCs from blood, taken about 20 months after vaccination. The gene calls are TRBV29-1 and TRBJ2-6; no definite D call. CDR3 DNA: TGCAGCGTTTCGCCTTTAGGAGTCAGCAACGTCCTGACTTTC. This codes for CSVSPLGVSNVLTF.